Sequencing of this T cell receptor (beta chain) was carried out in a study of shared clonotypes between healthy human individuals. For the study at large: Samples came from a couple of female and a few male donors aged 18 to 49. Study-level findings and limits: Naive subsets generally exceeded memory subsets in estimated richness.

Comment on this clone: As yet, its antigen is unknown. Other nucleotide sequences in the sample specify the same CDR3.

TCRdb's copy holds only in-frame clones and misses some; the assay was immunoSEQ multiplex PCR. The table shows around 1.1 million clones, with around 78% occurring only once. Within Nashville, Tennessee resided all donors, each a Caucasian adult. V lost 1 base and J lost 5, with 9 bases in between. The CDR3 loop spans 13 amino acids. The germline CDR1 and CDR2 sequences are SGHTA and FQGNSA. Sequencing was done on a sample of memory CD4+ T cells from PBMCs. Indicated subset: CD45RA-negative fraction. The TCR originated in a man younger than 35 in good health. Some clones in this sample may be carry-over from other donors' samples. V gene TRBV7-2 combines with J gene TRBJ2-7; D is undetermined. The CDR3 bases are TGTGCCAGCAGCTTAGGCCCAAGAGACGAGCAGTACTTC. It codes for CASSLGPRDEQYF.